These 17 T cell receptor beta chains originate from one sample sequenced in a study of long-term antiretroviral therapy in people with HIV. The libraries were made with immunoSEQ v3.0 at survey level. Assay used: immunoSEQ multiplex PCR; TCRdb lists only in-frame clones, some missing. The repertoire holds 20,000 to 25,000 clones, with under 80% as singletons. The sequencing used unsorted PBMCs, collected 0.5 years after starting antiretroviral therapy. All receptors come from a woman aged 40 to 50 with HIV.

The genes are TRBV27 and TRBJ1-5; D gene unclear. Germline CDR1 MNHEY, CDR2 SMNVEV (reference sequence). CDR3 size: 17 residues. V was trimmed by 5 bases and J by 0 bases, leaving 17 bases between them. CDR3: CASSPRSLNYSNQPQHF. The CDR3 DNA reads TGTGCCAGCAGTCCTAGATCACTGAACTATAGCAATCAGCCCCAGCATTTT.

The gene calls are TRBV6-6 and TRBJ1-5, with 8 bases lining up with TRBD1. Germline assignment: CDR1 MNHNY and CDR2 SVGAGI (reference sequence). V was pared by 8 bases and J by 6 bases, with 3 bases of the junction left unmatched. This CDR3 is built from 12 residues. Here the CDR3 DNA reads TGTGCCAGCGGACAGGGAGGTCAGCCCCAGCATTTT. Translation: CASGQGGQPQHF.

This chain uses TRBV7-2 with TRBJ2-2; D not resolved. Germline V gene data show CDR1 as SGHTA and CDR2 as FQGNSA. Trimming took off 1 base at V and 4 bases at J, with 10 bases between the two ends. The CDR3 runs to 15 residues. CDR3: CASSLVWPSTGELFF. In nucleotides, the CDR3 is TGTGCCAGCAGCTTAGTTTGGCCATCCACCGGGGAGCTGTTTTTT. Combining the CDR3 with reference TRBV7-2 and TRBJ2-2 gives the whole variable domain GAGVSQSPSNKVTEKGKDVELRCDPISGHTALYWYRQSLGQGLEFLIYFQGNSAPDKSGLPSDRFSAERTGGSVSTLTIQRTQQEDSAVYLCASSLVWPSTGELFFGEGSRLTVL.

The J gene is TRBJ2-5, the V gene TRBV6-6; possibly TRBD2 for D (6 bases). Per the germline V gene, CDR1 is MNHNY and CDR2 is SVGAGI (reference sequence). The CDR3 is 13 amino acids. V lost 6 bases and J lost 3, with 11 bases in between. The chain's CDR3 is CASSWDSKETQYF. As DNA, the CDR3 is TGTGCCAGCAGCTGGGACTCCAAAGAGACCCAGTACTTC.

The chain employs TRBV5-6 and TRBJ1-1; TRBD1 agrees at 7 bases. V dropped 3 bases and J dropped 4; count of bases not matched to a gene: 3. This CDR3 contains 13 residues. CDR1 and CDR2 (germline): SGHDT, YYEEEE. The CDR3 nucleotides read TGTGCCAGCAGCTGGGGGGACAGCACTGAAGCTTTCTTT. Its protein is CASSWGDSTEAFF.

The chain employs TRBV6-1 and TRBJ2-7, with a tentative D call TRBD2 (6 bases). Germline V CDR1 and CDR2: MNHNS, SASEGT. This CDR3 has 15 residues. The V end was cut by 2 bases, the J end by 4 bases, with 15 bases between. CDR3 residues: CASSERAGRSYEQYF. Written as DNA, the CDR3 is TGTGCCAGCAGTGAAAGGGCAGGGAGGTCTTACGAGCAGTACTTC.

This chain connects TRBV6-1 to TRBJ2-2; TRBD2 matches at 7 bases. The V and J ends lost 4 bases and 6 bases, in that order; junction bases with no gene match: 5. This CDR3 region has 14 residues. Germline lookup yields CDR1 MNHNS and CDR2 SASEGT. The CDR3 bases are TGTGCCAGCAGTGGGTGGACTAGTCCCGGGGAGCTGTTTTTT. Encoded protein: CASSGWTSPGELFF.

This clone came up once. The chain employs TRBV28 and TRBJ1-4; D gene ambiguous. Germline V gene lookup returns CDR1 MDHEN and CDR2 SYDVKM. Trimming removed 6 bases at V and 8 bases at J, with 10 bases between. CDR3 length: 12 amino acids. The CDR3 protein is CASSPYGEKLFF. The CDR3 bases are TGTGCCAGCAGCCCTTACGGCGAAAAACTGTTTTTT.

The table lists this clone with a few counts. V gene TRBV18 combines with J gene TRBJ2-7; D tentatively reads TRBD1 or TRBD2 (6 bases each). Germline lookup yields CDR1 KGHSH and CDR2 LQKENI. This CDR3 is built from 15 residues. The V and J ends lost 0 bases and 5 bases respectively, with 14 bases between them. The CDR3 here is CASSPPAGGRDEQYF. The CDR3 region has the DNA TGTGCCAGCTCACCACCGGCCGGGGGCCGGGACGAGCAGTACTTC.

The CDR3 DNA is TGTGCCACTACAATGAACACTGAAGCTTTCTTT. Translated: CATTMNTEAFF. The chain links TRBV2 to TRBJ1-1; D is ambiguous. CDR1 SNHLY and CDR2 FYNNEI come from the germline V gene. The V end lost 10 bases, the J end lost 0 bases, and 6 bases lay between the germline ends. The CDR3 is made up of 11 amino acids.

V usage is TRBV5-1 and J usage is TRBJ2-1, with unresolved D. The CDR3 covers 15 residues. V shed 6 bases and J shed 5 bases, with 18 bases lying between them. CDR1 and CDR2 from the germline V gene are SGHRS and YFSETQ. DNA of the CDR3: TGCGCCAGCAACCCATTGGCGACGGCGGACAATGAGCAGTTCTTC. Its protein product is CASNPLATADNEQFF.

V is TRBV5-8 and J is TRBJ2-7; 9 nucleotides align to TRBD1. J lost 8 bases, V lost 2 bases, and 14 bases had no gene match. Germline loops: CDR1 SGHTS, CDR2 YDEGEE. The CDR3 is 16 residues long. Written as DNA, the CDR3 is TGTGCCAGCAGCTTTATTGCGGGACAGGGAGACCCGAAGCAGTACTTC. As protein: CASSFIAGQGDPKQYF.

The chain links TRBV7-2 to TRBJ2-1, with D possibly TRBD1 on 5 matching bases. This CDR3 has 13 residues. V lost 5 bases to trimming and J lost 4 bases, with 9 bases between them. Germline CDR1 and CDR2: SGHTA and FQGNSA. The CDR3 spells CASSPRQYNEQFF. The CDR3 DNA sequence: TGTGCCAGCAGCCCCCGACAGTACAATGAGCAGTTCTTC. The full variable domain, completed using reference TRBV7-2 and TRBJ2-1, is GAGVSQSPSNKVTEKGKDVELRCDPISGHTALYWYRQSLGQGLEFLIYFQGNSAPDKSGLPSDRFSAERTGGSVSTLTIQRTQQEDSAVYLCASSPRQYNEQFFGPGTRLTVL.

This clone was seen just once. The CDR3 region has the DNA TGTGCCAGCATGACCTATACAACTTCGAGGTCTGAAGCTTTCTTT. Amino acids: CASMTYTTSRSEAFF. The chain carries TRBV2 and TRBJ1-1; D ambiguous. The CDR3 spans 15 residues. Trimming removed 7 bases at V and 6 bases at J, with 21 bases between. Germline CDR1 SNHLY, CDR2 FYNNEI.

The CDR3 DNA reads TGTGCCAGCAGTAACTACTTAGCGGGGGGGCCCACCTACGAGCAGTACTTC. It yields the protein CASSNYLAGGPTYEQYF. The rearrangement joins TRBV11-2 to TRBJ2-7; 11 positions match TRBD2. Trimming removed 6 bases from V and 2 bases from J; junction bases left unmatched: 12. This CDR3 is built from 17 residues. The germline V gene encodes CDR1 SGHAT and CDR2 FQNNGV.

This clone was seen a few times. The genes are TRBV15 and TRBJ2-7, with 12 bases fitting TRBD2. The germline V gene encodes CDR1 LNHNV and CDR2 YYDKDF (reference sequence). V lost 0 bases and J lost 3; bases outside the gene matches: 6. The CDR3 runs to 17 residues. The CDR3 region has the DNA TGTGCCACCAGCAGAGATCACCTAGCGGGGGGGAACTACGAGCAGTACTTC. Its translation: CATSRDHLAGGNYEQYF.

The V gene is TRBV4-1, the J gene TRBJ2-3; D may be TRBD2 (5 bases). Germline V gives CDR1 MGHRA, CDR2 YSYEKL. Trimming left V 2 bases short and J 1 base short, with 10 bases between. This CDR3 has 15 amino acids. The CDR3 loop is CASSQLLLGTDTQYF. The CDR3, as DNA: TGCGCCAGCAGCCAACTATTACTAGGCACAGATACGCAGTATTTT.